The 7 T cell receptor beta chains listed next were all sequenced from one sample in a study of T cell responses to AZD1222 COVID-19 vaccine. Only in-frame clones appear in the TCRdb table, and some are missing; sequencing was by immunoSEQ multiplex PCR. The sample shows about 47,000 clones, 80% of them seen only once. The sample consisted of peripheral blood, taken 28 days after the second dose of the MenACWY control vaccine. Receptors were obtained from an adult who received the MenACWY meningococcal vaccine as a control.

The chain couples TRBV2 to TRBJ1-1; D remains unclear. Germline CDR1 SNHLY, CDR2 FYNNEI. The CDR3 runs 14 residues. V lost 5 bases, J lost 4 bases, and 14 bases lay in between. Written as DNA, the CDR3 is TGTGCCAGCAGTCTTAGGGAATCGAGCACTGAAGCTTTCTTT. Protein: CASSLRESSTEAFF.

The chain links TRBV2 to TRBJ1-6; 7 nucleotides align to TRBD1. V shed 7 bases, J shed 6 bases, and the junction held 9 bases outside the gene matches. CDR3 size: 15 residues. From germline, CDR1 is SNHLY and CDR2 FYNNEI. CDR3 in amino acids: CASTRTTGLNSPLHF. The CDR3 coding sequence is TGTGCCAGCACCCGAACGACAGGGCTTAATTCACCCCTCCACTTT.

The chain has TRBV28 and TRBJ1-1; D not certain. This CDR3 is 13 amino acids long. CDR1 is MDHEN, CDR2 SYDVKM, per germline. V was pared by 3 bases and J by 11 bases, with 16 bases between. The CDR3 protein is CASSFPSPPAAFF. CDR3 coding DNA: TGTGCCAGCAGTTTCCCAAGTCCCCCGGCTGCTTTCTTT.

By frequency in the sample, this clone is medium-sized (0.01 to 0.1%). The chain is built from TRBV7-9 and TRBJ1-2; 10 nucleotides match TRBD1. Germline V gene sequence: CDR1 SEHNR, CDR2 FQNEAQ (reference sequence). The CDR3 runs 16 residues. The J segment lost 7 bases and the V segment lost 1 base, leaving 9 bases of the junction unmatched. CDR3 coding DNA: TGTGCCAGCAGCTTAGAACCGACAGGGGGCGCCTCTGGCTACACCTTC. This codes for CASSLEPTGGASGYTF.

This clone was recorded a few times. The chain combines TRBV7-8 with TRBJ1-6; TRBD1 might be the D (6 bases). Trimming removed 5 bases at V and 10 bases at J, with 18 bases between. CDR3 length: 15 amino acids. The germline gives CDR1 SGHVS, CDR2 FQNEAQ. The CDR3 bases are TGTGCCAGCAGCGCATACACCAACGGGGGCTCACCCCTCCACTTT. This gives the protein CASSAYTNGGSPLHF.

The chain is built from TRBV7-6 and TRBJ2-2; TRBD2 agrees at 14 bases. Trimming took 5 bases from V and 1 from J; bases not matched to a gene: 3. The CDR3 spans 17 residues. Per the germline V gene, CDR1 is SGHVS and CDR2 is FNYEAQ. CDR3 nucleotide sequence: TGTGCCAGCAGCCTAGGACTAGCGGGGGGGAACACCGGGGAGCTGTTTTTT. It specifies CASSLGLAGGNTGELFF.

For the CDR3, the DNA is TGTGCCAGCAGCTTAGGGTTTCCGAGGGAGAACACTGAAGCTTTCTTT. Translated: CASSLGFPRENTEAFF. The V gene is TRBV13, the J gene TRBJ1-1; D remains ambiguous. The CDR3 consists of 16 residues. The germline gives CDR1 PRHDT, CDR2 FYEKMQ (reference sequence). V gave up 0 bases and J gave up 1 base, with 12 bases separating them.